These 23 T cell receptor beta chains share one sample of origin, sequenced in a study of blood T cell repertoires in COVID-19. Repertoires were generated with immunoSEQ multiplex PCR, while TCRdb's copy carries only in-frame clones and drops some. The repertoire includes about 75,000 clones, about 90% of them detected once, and roughly 2.5% sits in the top ten. Sequencing used peripheral blood. These receptors were collected from a human donor in a cohort sampled during active COVID-19.

The chain joins TRBV4-1 to TRBJ1-1; D is unclear. Germline V CDR1 and CDR2: MGHRA, YSYEKL. This CDR3 is 14 amino acids long. Trimming stripped 1 base from V and 5 bases from J, with 11 bases between. The CDR3 loop is CASSQGGYLTEAFF. The CDR3 bases are TGCGCCAGCAGCCAAGGCGGGTATTTGACTGAAGCTTTCTTT.

The CDR3 DNA reads as TGTGCCAGTAGCCGACCCGGAGCTATAGACGGGGAGCTGTTTTTT. It encodes CASSRPGAIDGELFF. V is TRBV19 and J is TRBJ2-2; D ambiguous. This CDR3 has 15 residues. Germline-derived CDR1 and CDR2 are LNHDA and SQIVND (reference sequence). Trimming removed 6 bases at V and 7 bases at J, with 18 bases between.

V gene TRBV21-1 combines with J gene TRBJ1-4. TRBV21-1 has pseudogene status. The CDR3 is 18 amino acids. The CDR3: CASSHKSKIGIGDEKLFF. For the CDR3, the DNA is TGTGCCAGCAGCCACAAGAGTAAGATAGGGATCGGGGATGAAAAACTGTTTTTT.

The V call is TRBV18, the J call TRBJ1-4, with TRBD1 matching 7 bases. Trimming removed 4 bases from V and 0 bases from J; junction bases left unmatched: 2. Per the germline V gene, CDR1 is KGHSH and CDR2 is LQKENI. CDR3 length: 15 amino acids. The CDR3 DNA follows: TGTGCCAGCTCACTCGGGACAGCAACTAATGAAAAACTGTTTTTT. This encodes CASSLGTATNEKLFF.

This chain joins TRBV27 and TRBJ1-2, with 7 bases aligning to TRBD1. V trimming: 6 bases; J trimming: 4 bases; junction bases outside the gene matches: 5. CDR3 length equals 13 residues. Germline V gene lookup returns CDR1 MNHEY and CDR2 SMNVEV (reference sequence). CDR3 region: CASSHGQVYGYTF. In DNA form, the CDR3 reads TGTGCCAGCAGCCACGGACAGGTCTATGGCTACACCTTC.

The chain couples TRBV3-1 (or the pseudogene TRBV3-2) to TRBJ2-2, with 10 bases that match TRBD2. This CDR3 has 16 residues. V dropped 4 bases and J dropped 6; count of bases not matched to a gene: 8. CDR1 and CDR2 (germline): LGHDT, YNNKEL (reference sequence). The DNA of the CDR3 is TGTGCCAGCAGCCGTCCGGCTAGCGGGAGTTCCGGGGAGCTGTTTTTT. Encoded protein: CASSRPASGSSGELFF.

The chain employs TRBV4-1 and TRBJ1-2, with D perhaps TRBD1 (6 bases). This CDR3 is 17 amino acids long. V lost 3 bases and J lost 2, with 19 bases in between. Germline V gene data show CDR1 as MGHRA and CDR2 as YSYEKL. The CDR3 loop reads CASSHGLRDTPNYGYTF. The CDR3, as DNA: TGCGCCAGCAGCCATGGCCTCCGGGACACACCAAACTATGGCTACACCTTC.

The chain joins TRBV4-1 to TRBJ2-7, with D perhaps matching TRBD1 (5 bases). The ends were cut back, 0 bases at V and 3 bases at J, with 12 bases in the middle. From germline, CDR1 is MGHRA and CDR2 YSYEKL. The CDR3 is made up of 15 amino acids. The CDR3 is CASSQDQKTDYEQYF. The CDR3 DNA follows: TGCGCCAGCAGCCAAGATCAGAAGACAGACTACGAGCAGTACTTC.

The chain employs TRBV5-6 and TRBJ2-5; 8 nucleotides line up with TRBD1. Trimming cost V 2 bases and J 2 bases; bases outside gene matches: 2. The CDR3 is 14 amino acids. CDR1 SGHDT and CDR2 YYEEEE come from the germline V gene. This chain's CDR3 is CASSLQGVQETQYF. The CDR3 nucleotides are TGTGCCAGCAGCTTACAGGGGGTACAAGAGACCCAGTACTTC. The variable domain in full, completed from reference TRBV5-6 and TRBJ2-5, reads DAGVTQSPTHLIKTRGQQVTLRCSPKSGHDTVSWYQQALGQGPQFIFQYYEEEERQRGNFPDRFSGHQFPNYSSELNVNALLLGDSALYLCASSLQGVQETQYFGPGTRLLVL.

The chain couples TRBV7-2 to TRBJ2-3; D is possibly TRBD1 (6 bases). CDR1 is SGHTA, CDR2 FQGNSA, per germline. The V and J ends lost 10 bases and 2 bases respectively, with 10 bases between them. The CDR3 has 12 amino acids. The CDR3 nucleotides are TGTGCCACCCGGGACAACACAGATACGCAGTATTTT. The encoded protein is CATRDNTDTQYF.

The chain is built from TRBV28 and TRBJ1-3, with D perhaps TRBD1 (6 bases). Trimming took 1 base from V and 0 from J, leaving 10 bases between them. CDR1 and CDR2 from the germline V gene are MDHEN and SYDVKM. CDR3 length: 16 amino acids. This CDR3 reads CASSLFWDTSGNTIYF. The CDR3 bases are TGTGCCAGCAGTTTATTTTGGGACACCTCTGGAAACACCATATATTTT.

This chain uses TRBV6-5 with TRBJ2-1, with 7 bases lining up with TRBD2. The CDR3 sequence is 16 residues long. Germline V lookup: CDR1 MNHEY, CDR2 SVGAGI. V trimming: 2 bases; J trimming: 3 bases; junction bases outside the gene matches: 7. This chain's CDR3 is CASSYGRAGIYNEQFF. The CDR3 DNA follows: TGTGCCAGCAGTTACGGCCGAGCGGGGATCTACAATGAGCAGTTCTTC.

To note about this clone: Other DNA sequences from this sample encode an identical CDR3 as well. The chain is built from TRBV24-1 and TRBJ2-2; 9 bases are shared with TRBD2. CDR3 length equals 14 residues. Looked up from germline, CDR1 is KGHDR and CDR2 is SFDVKD. The ends lost 3 bases at V and 5 bases at J; junction bases unmatched: 0. The CDR3 is CATSDSGRTGELFF. In DNA, the CDR3 is TGTGCCACCAGTGATAGCGGGAGGACCGGGGAGCTGTTTTTT.

The rearrangement uses TRBV5-1 and TRBJ2-3; 9 bases map to TRBD2. The V and J ends lost 1 base and 0 bases, in that order; junction bases with no gene match: 15. The CDR3 has 20 amino acids. The germline V gene encodes CDR1 SGHRS and CDR2 YFSETQ. CDR3 nucleotide sequence: TGCGCCAGCAGCTTGCAAATCCTAGCGGGATCCTATACAAGCACAGATACGCAGTATTTT. Encoded protein: CASSLQILAGSYTSTDTQYF.

The V call is TRBV5-4, the J call TRBJ2-1; weak D call: TRBD1 (6 bases). The CDR3 has 15 residues. Trimming left V 0 bases short and J 1 base short, with 8 bases between. Looked up from germline, CDR1 is SGHNT and CDR2 is YYREEE (reference sequence). CDR3 nucleotides: TGTGCCAGCAGCTTGGAGGACAGTTCCTACAATGAGCAGTTCTTC. This sequence encodes CASSLEDSSYNEQFF.

The chain has TRBV4-1 and TRBJ2-7; 9 bases align to TRBD1. This CDR3 contains 14 residues. Trimming removed 3 bases from V and 4 bases from J; junction bases left unmatched: 4. The germline CDR1 and CDR2 sequences are MGHRA and YSYEKL. The CDR3 nucleotides read TGCGCCAGCAGCCAGGGACAGGGTGATTACGAGCAGTACTTC. It is translated as CASSQGQGDYEQYF.

This rearrangement joins TRBV4-1 to TRBJ2-5; a weak D match, TRBD1 (6 bases). The CDR3 totals 15 residues. The V gene lost 1 base and the J gene lost 5 bases, with 14 bases spanning the gap. CDR1 MGHRA and CDR2 YSYEKL come from the germline V gene. CDR3 amino acids: CASSQVAQGVETQYF. CDR3 DNA: TGCGCCAGCAGCCAAGTGGCACAGGGAGTGGAGACCCAGTACTTC.

CDR3 amino acids: CASSQESRATEAFF. The CDR3 DNA is TGTGCCAGCAGCCAAGAGTCCAGGGCCACTGAAGCTTTCTTT. The chain uses TRBV14 and TRBJ1-1; weak D call: TRBD1 (5 bases). V lost 0 bases and J lost 4, with 9 bases in between. Germline lookup yields CDR1 SGHDN and CDR2 FVKESK. CDR3 length: 14 residues. The whole variable domain, filled in from reference TRBV14 and TRBJ1-1, reads EAGVTQFPSHSVIEKGQTVTLRCDPISGHDNLYWYRRVMGKEIKFLLHFVKESKQDESGMPNNRFLAERTGGTYSTLKVQPAELEDSGVYFCASSQESRATEAFFGQGTRLTVV.

This clone was recorded once. The V call is TRBV27, the J call TRBJ2-1; 9 bases fit TRBD2. From germline, CDR1 is MNHEY and CDR2 SMNVEV (reference sequence). V lost 8 bases and J lost 10; bases outside the gene matches: 0. This CDR3 spans 10 amino acids. In nucleotides, the CDR3 is TGTGCCAGCGGACTAGCGGAGCAGTTCTTC. Protein product: CASGLAEQFF.

V usage is TRBV20-1 and J usage is TRBJ2-4; D uncertain. CDR3 length equals 13 residues. CDR1 and CDR2 from the germline V gene are DFQATT and SNEGSKA (reference sequence). V was trimmed by 3 bases and J by 4 bases, leaving 10 bases between them. The CDR3 spells CSASGHRKNIQYF. DNA for the CDR3: TGCAGTGCTAGTGGCCACAGAAAAAACATTCAGTACTTC.

This chain links TRBV15 with TRBJ2-7, with D maybe TRBD1 (5 bases). V dropped 0 bases and J dropped 5 bases, with 11 bases sitting between them. Germline V gene data show CDR1 as LNHNV and CDR2 as YYDKDF (reference sequence). The CDR3 runs to 14 residues. CDR3 sequence reads: CATSRDLGHNEQYF. CDR3 DNA: TGTGCCACCAGCAGAGATTTGGGGCACAACGAGCAGTACTTC.

V gene TRBV7-6 combines with J gene TRBJ1-5, with 11 nucleotides matching TRBD1. This CDR3 is 18 amino acids long. The germline CDR1 and CDR2 sequences are SGHVS and FNYEAQ. Trimming cost V 5 bases and J 0 bases; bases outside gene matches: 9. The CDR3 is CASSQAGTGGYSNQPQHF. The CDR3 DNA follows: TGTGCCAGCAGCCAGGCCGGGACAGGGGGTTATAGCAATCAGCCCCAGCATTTT.

This sequence joins TRBV2 and TRBJ2-5, with TRBD1 identical over 8 bases. The CDR3 contains 15 residues. Germline V gene data show CDR1 as SNHLY and CDR2 as FYNNEI. Germline trimming cut 5 bases from V and 5 bases from J; bases unmatched to any gene: 10. The CDR3 DNA follows: TGTGCCAGCAGTTCCCCAGGGGGCGCCGGCGAGACCCAGTACTTC. Translated: CASSSPGGAGETQYF.